Below, 6 T cell receptor beta chains from the same sample are listed, as sequenced in a study of T cells after yellow fever vaccination. MiXCR was run by TCRdb on the 5' RACE reads, yielding one entry per CDR3 protein. The sample holds some 300,000 distinct CDR3 sequences, 7.5% to 9.5% seen once. The sequenced sample was CD4+ T cells sorted from PBMCs, obtained 5 days after the yellow fever booster vaccination. These receptors came from a man between 18 and 29 years old who received the YFV17D yellow fever vaccine.

The CDR3 loop reads CSVDGLSTNTGELFF. DNA for the CDR3: TGCAGCGTTGACGGTTTATCGACGAACACCGGGGAGCTGTTTTTT. The chain carries TRBV29-1 and TRBJ2-2, with D unresolved. This CDR3 contains 15 residues. V was trimmed by 3 bases and J by 0 bases, leaving 11 bases between them. CDR1 and CDR2 from the germline V gene are SQVTM and ANQGSEA.

This clonotype was observed at least ten times. This rearrangement joins TRBV7-9 to TRBJ2-1, with 13 bases matching TRBD2. The germline V gene has CDR1 SEHNR and CDR2 FQNEAQ (reference sequence). V was clipped by 2 bases and J by 4 bases; unmatched bases: 14. There are 20 residues in the CDR3. CDR3 nucleotides: TGTGCCAGCAGCTTAAGGGTCGGGACTAGCGGGGAAAGAAGATACAATGAGCAGTTCTTC. Amino acid sequence: CASSLRVGTSGERRYNEQFF. Full variable domain (outside the CDR3, taken from reference TRBV7-9 and TRBJ2-1): DTGVSQNPRHKITKRGQNVTFRCDPISEHNRLYWYRQTLGQGPEFLTYFQNEAQLEKSRLLSDRFSAERPKGSFSTLEIQRTEQGDSAMYLCASSLRVGTSGERRYNEQFFGPGTRLTVL.

CDR3 nucleotides: TGTGCCAGCAGTTACTCGGGACGTGATGAGCAGTTCTTC. Protein sequence: CASSYSGRDEQFF. The chain uses TRBV6-5 and TRBJ2-1; D possibly matches TRBD1 or TRBD2 (5 bases each). V lost 0 bases and J 8 bases, leaving 8 bases between the germline ends. The V gene's germline CDR1 is MNHEY and CDR2 SVGAGI. The CDR3 contains 13 residues.

The table lists this clonotype with a count of one. This could be a read error, since a much larger clone is one nucleotide away. The gene calls are TRBV29-1 and TRBJ1-2; 8 bases are a match to TRBD1. The CDR3 contains 11 residues. Germline V CDR1 and CDR2: SQVTM, ANQGSEA. The ends lost 4 bases at V and 13 bases at J; junction bases unmatched: 8. Here the CDR3 reads CSVGRDRRFTF. Here the CDR3 DNA reads TGCAGCGTTGGCCGGGACAGGCGCTTCACCTTC. The full variable domain, completed using reference TRBV29-1 and TRBJ1-2, is SAVISQKPSRDICQRGTSLTIQCQVDSQVTMMFWYRQQPGQSLTLIATANQGSEATYESGFVIDKFPISRPNLTFSTLTVSNMSPEDSSIYLCSVGRDRRFTFGSGTRLTVV.

The chain employs TRBV20-1 and TRBJ2-5; 7 bases are a match to TRBD2. Germline assignment: CDR1 DFQATT and CDR2 SNEGSKA (reference sequence). This CDR3 is built from 15 residues. The V and J ends lost 4 bases and 3 bases, in that order; junction bases with no gene match: 11. CDR3 loop: CSAIAPTTSKETQYF. Written as DNA, the CDR3 is TGCAGTGCTATCGCCCCCACGACTAGCAAAGAGACCCAGTACTTC.

This clonotype was observed a few times. The CDR3 sequence is CASSLKGTDGYTF. The CDR3 nucleotides are TGTGCCAGCAGCTTAAAGGGGACGGATGGCTACACCTTC. This chain connects TRBV11-3 to TRBJ1-2; D perhaps matches TRBD1 (5 bases). V was cut by 2 bases and J by 6 bases, with 10 bases left in between. Germline loops: CDR1 SGHNT, CDR2 YENEEA. CDR3 length equals 13 residues.